This record concerns one TCR beta chain sequence. Clones were sequenced by immunoSEQ multiplex PCR, and TCRdb holds only the in-frame ones, with some missing. The data show 150,000 to 200,000 clones, with more than 75% seen just once and roughly 17% held by the top ten. This sample was taken from a study of blood T cell repertoires in COVID-19. This CDR3 contains 16 residues. Looked up from germline, CDR1 is SGHDN and CDR2 is FVKESK. Between the trimmed V and J ends, which lost 0 bases and 1 base, there was a span of 12 bases. The sample consisted of PBMCs or T cells enriched from blood (not recorded which). This clonotype was obtained from a woman between 45 and 60 years old with acute COVID-19. The chain joins TRBV14 to TRBJ1-1; D not certain. The CDR3 reads CASSQDGGYRNTEAFF. The CDR3 nucleotides read TGTGCCAGCAGCCAAGATGGCGGGTACAGGAACACTGAAGCTTTCTTT. The complete variable domain, with remaining parts taken from reference TRBV14 and TRBJ1-1, reads EAGVTQFPSHSVIEKGQTVTLRCDPISGHDNLYWYRRVMGKEIKFLLHFVKESKQDESGMPNNRFLAERTGGTYSTLKVQPAELEDSGVYFCASSQDGGYRNTEAFFGQGTRLTVV.